The present T cell receptor beta chain was sequenced within a study of human T cells and chemical hapten exposure. Study information: The scalp of each patient received a weekly diphenylcyclopropenone dose for the full approximately 24-week study.

TCRdb reprocessed the RACE reads via MiXCR and lists one record per CDR3 protein. The sample records tens of thousands of distinct CDR3 sequences, around 7% being singletons. Time point described: pre-sensitization, week 0. Indicated treatment: therapeutic diphenylcyclopropenone sensitization with weekly scalp DPC. Study-level results: Large CDR3 similarity clusters arose significantly more often from expanded TCRs than from controls.

A note on this clonotype: Its antigen is undetermined. One end of the junction fails to match germline, which may point to a read error.

The germline V gene has CDR1 SGHVS and CDR2 FQNEAQ. CDR3 length equals 14 residues. The J gene is TRBJ1-5, the V gene TRBV7-8, with D tentatively TRBD1 (6 bases). Sequencing was performed on whole blood, taken in connection with sensitization to the hapten diphenylcyclopropenone (DPC). This receptor was obtained from a woman in her 30s with alopecia areata. Some clones in this sample may be carry-over from other donors' samples. The CDR3 bases are TGTGCCAGCAGCTTTTATTCCGGACAGCAGCCCCAGAATTTT. Translating it yields CASSFYSGQQPQNF.